This T cell receptor (beta chain) originates from a study of blood T cell repertoires in COVID-19. Turning to the study itself: Sites across the United States, Italy and Spain contributed samples from acute and convalescent COVID-19. T cells, B-cell-depleted T cells, or PBMCs supplied cDNA or gDNA.

Study processing details: Estimation of nucleated cell counts was performed using reference gene primer amplification. Repertoires were generated with immunoSEQ multiplex PCR, while TCRdb's copy carries only in-frame clones and drops some. D and trimming come from the DNA, and the V and J calls and clone size come from that table. Of approximately 230,000 clones listed, around four fifths are singletons. The specimen sequenced was peripheral blood. The source of this sequence is an older man with acute or convalescent COVID-19.

This CDR3 is CASSKGRDSRYNEQFF. The CDR3 bases are TGTGCCAGCAGCAAGGGCCGGGACAGCCGATACAATGAGCAGTTCTTC. V and J are TRBV7-8 and TRBJ2-1; 7 bases align to TRBD1. This CDR3 contains 16 residues. V lost 5 bases and J lost 4; bases outside the gene matches: 11. Germline assignment: CDR1 SGHVS and CDR2 FQNEAQ.